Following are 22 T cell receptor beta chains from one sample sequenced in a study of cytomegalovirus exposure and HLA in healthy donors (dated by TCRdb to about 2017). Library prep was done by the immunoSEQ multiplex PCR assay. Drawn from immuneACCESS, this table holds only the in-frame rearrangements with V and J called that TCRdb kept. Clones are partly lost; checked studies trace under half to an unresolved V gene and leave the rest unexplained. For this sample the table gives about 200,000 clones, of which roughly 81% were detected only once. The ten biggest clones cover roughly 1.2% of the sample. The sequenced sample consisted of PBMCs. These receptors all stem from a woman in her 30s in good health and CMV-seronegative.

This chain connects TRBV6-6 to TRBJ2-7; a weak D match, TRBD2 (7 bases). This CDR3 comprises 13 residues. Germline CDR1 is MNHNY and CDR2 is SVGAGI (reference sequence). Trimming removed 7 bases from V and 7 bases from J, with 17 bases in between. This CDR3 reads CASTLGGVREQYF. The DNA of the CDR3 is TGTGCCAGCACACTAGGGGGGGTAAGGGAGCAGTACTTC.

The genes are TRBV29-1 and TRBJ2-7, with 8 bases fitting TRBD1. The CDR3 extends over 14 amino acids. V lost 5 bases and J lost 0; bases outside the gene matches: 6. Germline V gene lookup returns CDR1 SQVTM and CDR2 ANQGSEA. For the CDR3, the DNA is TGCAGCGTTTTGGACAGGGAAAGCTCCTACGAGCAGTACTTC. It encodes CSVLDRESSYEQYF.

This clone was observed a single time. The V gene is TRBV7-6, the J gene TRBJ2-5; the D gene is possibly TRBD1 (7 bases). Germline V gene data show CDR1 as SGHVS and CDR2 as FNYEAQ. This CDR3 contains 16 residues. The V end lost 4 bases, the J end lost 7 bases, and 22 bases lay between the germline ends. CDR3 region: CASSSGGPGGIGTQYF. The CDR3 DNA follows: TGTGCCAGCAGCTCAGGAGGGCCAGGGGGGATTGGGACCCAGTACTTC. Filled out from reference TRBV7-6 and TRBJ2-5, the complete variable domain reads GAGVSQSPRYKVTKRGQDVALRCDPISGHVSLYWYRQALGQGPEFLTYFNYEAQQDKSGLPNDRFSAERPEGSISTLTIQRTEQRDSAMYRCASSSGGPGGIGTQYFGPGTRLLVL.

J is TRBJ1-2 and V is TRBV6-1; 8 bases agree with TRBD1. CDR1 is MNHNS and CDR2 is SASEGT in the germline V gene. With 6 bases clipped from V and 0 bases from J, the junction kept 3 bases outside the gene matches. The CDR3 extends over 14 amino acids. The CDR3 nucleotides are TGTGCCAGCAGGCAGACAGGGGCTAACTATGGCTACACCTTC. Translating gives CASRQTGANYGYTF.

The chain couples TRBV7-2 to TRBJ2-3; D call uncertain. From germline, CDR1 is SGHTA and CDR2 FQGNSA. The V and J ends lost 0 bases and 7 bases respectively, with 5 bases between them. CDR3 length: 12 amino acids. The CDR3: CASSLASNTQYF. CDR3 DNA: TGTGCCAGCAGCTTAGCATCTAATACGCAGTATTTT.

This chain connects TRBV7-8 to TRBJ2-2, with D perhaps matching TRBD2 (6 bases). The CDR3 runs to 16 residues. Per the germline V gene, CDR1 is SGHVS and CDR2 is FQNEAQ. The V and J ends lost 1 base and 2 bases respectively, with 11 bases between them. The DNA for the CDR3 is TGTGCCAGCAGCTTAGTGGGGACTGGAAACACCGGGGAGCTGTTTTTT. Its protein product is CASSLVGTGNTGELFF.

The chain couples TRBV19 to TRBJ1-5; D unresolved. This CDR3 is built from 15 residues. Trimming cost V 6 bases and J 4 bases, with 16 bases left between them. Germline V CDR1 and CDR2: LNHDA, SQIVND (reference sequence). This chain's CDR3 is CASSLSDIRNQPQHF. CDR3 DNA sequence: TGTGCCAGTAGCCTCTCTGACATCCGAAATCAGCCCCAGCATTTT.

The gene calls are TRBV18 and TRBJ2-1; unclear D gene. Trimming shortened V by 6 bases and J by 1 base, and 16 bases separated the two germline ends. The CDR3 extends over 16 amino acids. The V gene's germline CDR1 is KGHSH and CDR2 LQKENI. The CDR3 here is CASSSAKEASYNEQFF. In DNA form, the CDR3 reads TGTGCCAGCTCTTCGGCCAAGGAAGCGTCCTACAATGAGCAGTTCTTC.

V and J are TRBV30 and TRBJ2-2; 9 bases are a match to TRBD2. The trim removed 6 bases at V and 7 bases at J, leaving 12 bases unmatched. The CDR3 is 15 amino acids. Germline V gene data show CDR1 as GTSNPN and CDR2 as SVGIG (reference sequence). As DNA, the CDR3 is TGTGCCTGTTCCGGTTTAGCGGGAGTTGTCGGGGAGCTGTTTTTT. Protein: CACSGLAGVVGELFF.

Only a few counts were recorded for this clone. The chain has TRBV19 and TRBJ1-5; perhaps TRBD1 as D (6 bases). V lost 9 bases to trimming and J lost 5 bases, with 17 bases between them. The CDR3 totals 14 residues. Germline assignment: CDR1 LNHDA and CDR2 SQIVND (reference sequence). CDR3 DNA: TGTGCCAGCGATGGACAGACTATTCATCAGCCCCAGCATTTT. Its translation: CASDGQTIHQPQHF.

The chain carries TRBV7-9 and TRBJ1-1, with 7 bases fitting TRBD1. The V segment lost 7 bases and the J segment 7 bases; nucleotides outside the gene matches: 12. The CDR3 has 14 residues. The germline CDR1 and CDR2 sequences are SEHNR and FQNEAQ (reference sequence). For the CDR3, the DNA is TGTGCCAGCACCCCCCGCAGGGGGGATAGTGAAGCTTTCTTT. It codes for CASTPRRGDSEAFF.

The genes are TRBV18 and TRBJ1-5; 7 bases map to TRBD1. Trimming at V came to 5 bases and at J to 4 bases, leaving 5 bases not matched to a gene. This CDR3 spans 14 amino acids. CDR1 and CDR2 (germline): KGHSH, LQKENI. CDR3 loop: CASSRTGKNQPQHF. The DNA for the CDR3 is TGTGCCAGCTCAAGGACAGGCAAGAATCAGCCCCAGCATTTT.

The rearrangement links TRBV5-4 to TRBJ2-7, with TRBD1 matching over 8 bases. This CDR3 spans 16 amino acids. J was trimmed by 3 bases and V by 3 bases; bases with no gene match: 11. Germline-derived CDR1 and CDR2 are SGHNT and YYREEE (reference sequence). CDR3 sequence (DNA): TGTGCCAGCAGCTCTTCGGACAGGGATGGGCACTACGAGCAGTACTTC. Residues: CASSSSDRDGHYEQYF.

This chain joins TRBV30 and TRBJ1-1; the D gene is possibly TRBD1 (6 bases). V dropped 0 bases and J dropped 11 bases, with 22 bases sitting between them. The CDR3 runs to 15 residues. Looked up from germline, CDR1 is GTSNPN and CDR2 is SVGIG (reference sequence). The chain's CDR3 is CAWSVAGVAVDSAFF. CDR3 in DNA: TGTGCCTGGAGTGTAGCAGGGGTTGCGGTGGATTCGGCTTTCTTT.

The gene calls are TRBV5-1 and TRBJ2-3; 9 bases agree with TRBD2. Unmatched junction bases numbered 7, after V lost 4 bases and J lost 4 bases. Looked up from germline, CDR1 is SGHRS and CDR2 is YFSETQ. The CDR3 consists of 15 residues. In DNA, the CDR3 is TGCGCCAGCAGCCAACGGGGACTAGCCTCAGATACGCAGTATTTT. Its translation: CASSQRGLASDTQYF.

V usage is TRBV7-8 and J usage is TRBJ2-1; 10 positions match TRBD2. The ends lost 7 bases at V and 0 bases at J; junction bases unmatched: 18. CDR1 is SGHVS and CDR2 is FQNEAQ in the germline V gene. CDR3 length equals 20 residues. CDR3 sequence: CASTSFTGTSASSSYNEQFF. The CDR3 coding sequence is TGTGCCAGCACCTCGTTCACCGGGACTAGCGCGTCGAGCTCCTACAATGAGCAGTTCTTC. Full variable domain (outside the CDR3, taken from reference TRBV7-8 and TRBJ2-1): GAGVSQSPRYKVAKRGQDVALRCDPISGHVSLFWYQQALGQGPEFLTYFQNEAQLDKSGLPSDRFFAERPEGSVSTLKIQRTQQEDSAVYLCASTSFTGTSASSSYNEQFFGPGTRLTVL.

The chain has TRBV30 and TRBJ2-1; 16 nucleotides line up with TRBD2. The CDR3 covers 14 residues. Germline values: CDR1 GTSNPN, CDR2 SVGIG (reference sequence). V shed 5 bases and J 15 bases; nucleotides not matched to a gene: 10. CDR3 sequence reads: CAWRLGLAGGPSFF. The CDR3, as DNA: TGTGCCTGGCGCTTGGGACTAGCGGGAGGGCCCTCGTTCTTC. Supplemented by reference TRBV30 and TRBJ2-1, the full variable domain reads SQTIHQWPATLVQPVGSPLSLECTVEGTSNPNLYWYRQAAGRGLQLLFYSVGIGQISSEVPQNLSASRPQDRQFILSSKKLLLSDSGFYLCAWRLGLAGGPSFFGPGTRLTVL.

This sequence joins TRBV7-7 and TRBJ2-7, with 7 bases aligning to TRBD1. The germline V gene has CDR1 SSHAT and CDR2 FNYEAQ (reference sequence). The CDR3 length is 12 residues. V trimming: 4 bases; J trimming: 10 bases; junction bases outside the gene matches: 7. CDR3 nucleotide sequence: TGTGCCAGCAGCTCAGGGGGTGGGGGACAGTACTTC. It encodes CASSSGGGGQYF.

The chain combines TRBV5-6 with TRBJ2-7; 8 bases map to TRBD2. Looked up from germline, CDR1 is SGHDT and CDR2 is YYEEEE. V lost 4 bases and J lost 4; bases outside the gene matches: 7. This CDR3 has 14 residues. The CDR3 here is CASSPGGGKYEQYF. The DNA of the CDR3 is TGTGCCAGCAGCCCGGGCGGGGGGAAGTACGAGCAGTACTTC. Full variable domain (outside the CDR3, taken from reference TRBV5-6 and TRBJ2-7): DAGVTQSPTHLIKTRGQQVTLRCSPKSGHDTVSWYQQALGQGPQFIFQYYEEEERQRGNFPDRFSGHQFPNYSSELNVNALLLGDSALYLCASSPGGGKYEQYFGPGTRLTVT.

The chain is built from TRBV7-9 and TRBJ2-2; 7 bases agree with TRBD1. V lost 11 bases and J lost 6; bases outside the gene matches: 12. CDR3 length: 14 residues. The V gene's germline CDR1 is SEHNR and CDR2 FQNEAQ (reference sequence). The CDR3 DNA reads TGTGCCCCAACCGAACAGGGGCGGTCCGGGGAGCTGTTTTTT. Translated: CAPTEQGRSGELFF.

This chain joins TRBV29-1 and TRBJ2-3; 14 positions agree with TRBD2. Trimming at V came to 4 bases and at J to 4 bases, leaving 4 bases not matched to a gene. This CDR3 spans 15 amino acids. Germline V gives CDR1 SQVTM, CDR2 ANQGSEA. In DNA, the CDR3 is TGCAGCGTTGGACTAGCGGGGGGGATGGCAGATACGCAGTATTTT. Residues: CSVGLAGGMADTQYF.

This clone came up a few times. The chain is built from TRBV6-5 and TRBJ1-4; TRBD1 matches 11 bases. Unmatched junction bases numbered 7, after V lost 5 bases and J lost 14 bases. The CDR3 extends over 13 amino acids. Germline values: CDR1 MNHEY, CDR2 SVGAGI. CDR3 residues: CASSPGTGGTLFF. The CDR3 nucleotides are TGTGCCAGCAGTCCTGGGACAGGGGGGACGCTGTTTTTT.